What follows are 4 T cell receptor beta chains derived from one specimen sequenced in a study of blood T cells in healthy people across ages. A second PCR of about 7 to 11 cycles used a sample-barcoded 5' primer and a J-beta primer mix. TCRdb reanalysed the 5' RACE reads using MiXCR and keeps one entry per CDR3 protein. The data contain some 760,000 distinct CDR3 sequences, approximately 25% of them singletons. This sample also appeared in a second study, on T cells of mothers and their children.

Source material: blood. These receptors came from a boy younger than 18 in good health.

The CDR3 here is CATSAPPGQGQSLWNEQFF. Here the CDR3 DNA reads TGTGCCACCAGTGCCCCTCCGGGACAGGGGCAATCATTATGGAATGAGCAGTTCTTC. The chain recombines TRBV24-1 with TRBJ2-1, with 10 nucleotides matching TRBD1. The CDR3 extends over 19 amino acids. Germline V gene data show CDR1 as KGHDR and CDR2 as SFDVKD. Germline trimming cut 5 bases from V and 7 bases from J; bases unmatched to any gene: 19.

The chain has TRBV6-6 and TRBJ1-5; 7 bases map to TRBD1. The length of the CDR3 is 14 residues. V lost 5 bases to trimming and J lost 4 bases; unmatched junction nucleotides: 5. Germline V gives CDR1 MNHNY, CDR2 SVGAGI (reference sequence). The CDR3 DNA sequence: TGTGCCAGCAGTCAACAGGGGATTAATCAGCCCCAGCATTTT. This sequence encodes CASSQQGINQPQHF.

This sequence joins TRBV29-1 and TRBJ2-5; D not resolved. Germline V gene sequence: CDR1 SQVTM, CDR2 ANQGSEA. Trimming stripped 2 bases from V and 2 bases from J, with 9 bases between. The CDR3 loop spans 13 amino acids. The CDR3 reads CSVERDPQETQYF. In nucleotides, the CDR3 is TGCAGCGTTGAAAGAGATCCTCAAGAGACCCAGTACTTC.

This clonotype occurred a few times. The chain has TRBV4-1 and TRBJ2-1; D might be TRBD2 (6 bases). CDR3 length: 18 amino acids. Trimming left V 2 bases short and J 8 bases short, with 25 bases between. Germline lookup yields CDR1 MGHRA and CDR2 YSYEKL. The CDR3 nucleotides are TGCGCCAGCAGCCAAAAACGGACGGGGACCCGACTAGTGGATGAGCAGTTCTTC. Translated: CASSQKRTGTRLVDEQFF.